This TCR beta chain stems from a study of blood T cell repertoires in COVID-19. The overall study: Sources were T cells, B-cell-depleted T cells, or PBMCs; the material itself was cDNA or gDNA.

Per the germline V gene, CDR1 is GTSNPN and CDR2 is SVGIG (reference sequence). V lost 4 bases, J lost 0 bases, and 10 bases lay in between. This CDR3 contains 14 residues. The cohort comprised adults aged about 18 to 90 years residing in about 25 US areas. Researchers sorted participants into cohorts using their self-reported clinical history. The assay was immunoSEQ multiplex PCR, and TCRdb's table has in-frame clones only and misses some. Here the sample spans roughly 400,000 clones, approximately 91% being singletons. J is TRBJ2-1 and V is TRBV30; D gene uncertain. The TCR was taken from a woman aged 18-29 years who had been exposed to COVID-19. The sequencing input was PBMCs or T cells enriched from blood (not recorded which). The CDR3 bases are TGTGCCTGGACCTCTTATTTCTCCTACAATGAGCAGTTCTTC. Translation: CAWTSYFSYNEQFF.